What follows are 4 T cell receptor beta chains derived from one specimen sequenced in a study of blood T cell repertoires in COVID-19. The repertoire was sequenced with immunoSEQ multiplex PCR; TCRdb's copy has only in-frame clones and lacks some. This repertoire shows 35,000 to 45,000 clones, around nine tenths found once; its top ten account for roughly 8.3%. The sequenced sample was peripheral blood. The receptors originated from a man in his fifties or sixties with active COVID-19.

The V and J genes are TRBV2 and TRBJ2-1, with a tentative D call TRBD2 (6 bases). The V gene lost 4 bases and the J gene lost 5 bases, with 18 bases spanning the gap. Germline assignment: CDR1 SNHLY and CDR2 FYNNEI. The CDR3 extends over 16 amino acids. CDR3 sequence: CASSVAVRLANNEQFF. The DNA of the CDR3 is TGTGCCAGCAGTGTCGCGGTAAGGCTAGCGAACAATGAGCAGTTCTTC.

J is TRBJ2-1 and V is TRBV2, with D perhaps matching TRBD1 (6 bases). Germline V gene sequence: CDR1 SNHLY, CDR2 FYNNEI. Trimming stripped 1 base from V and 3 bases from J, with 10 bases between. The CDR3 runs to 15 residues. For the CDR3, the DNA is TGTGCCAGCAGTGAAGAGACAGGAGTCTACAATGAGCAGTTCTTC. It is translated as CASSEETGVYNEQFF.

The chain combines TRBV3-1 (or the pseudogene TRBV3-2) with TRBJ2-1; TRBD1 is a possible D gene (6 bases). V was clipped by 4 bases and J by 0 bases, with 16 bases between them. The CDR3 totals 17 residues. The V gene's germline CDR1 is LGHDT and CDR2 YNNKEL (reference sequence). Here the CDR3 reads CASSRVTGTLSYNEQFF. CDR3 DNA sequence: TGTGCCAGCAGCCGGGTGACAGGAACCCTCTCCTACAATGAGCAGTTCTTC.

The rearrangement links TRBV2 to TRBJ2-4, with a weak D call TRBD2 (6 bases). The germline V gene encodes CDR1 SNHLY and CDR2 FYNNEI. The CDR3 contains 18 residues. V was trimmed by 5 bases and J by 0 bases, leaving 20 bases between them. DNA of the CDR3: TGTGCCAGCAGTCTAGGGGACTCGGACGGACTAGCCAAAAACATTCAGTACTTC. This encodes CASSLGDSDGLAKNIQYF.